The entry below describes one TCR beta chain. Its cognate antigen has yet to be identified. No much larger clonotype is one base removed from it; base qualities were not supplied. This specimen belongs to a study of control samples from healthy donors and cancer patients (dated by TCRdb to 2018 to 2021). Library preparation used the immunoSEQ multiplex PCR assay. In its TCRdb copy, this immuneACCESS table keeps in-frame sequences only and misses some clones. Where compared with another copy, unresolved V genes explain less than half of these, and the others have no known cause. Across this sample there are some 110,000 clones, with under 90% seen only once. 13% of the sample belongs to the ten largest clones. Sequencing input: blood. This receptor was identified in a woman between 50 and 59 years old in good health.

The CDR3 protein: CASSQGTGAHYGYTF. The bases read TGTGCCAGCAGCCAAGGGACAGGAGCACACTATGGCTACACCTTC. The sequence links TRBV3-1 (or the pseudogene TRBV3-2) to TRBJ1-2, with 7 junctional bases fitting TRBD1. From the germline V gene (reference sequence), CDR1 is LGHDT and CDR2 is YNNKEL. The CDR3, from cysteine to phenylalanine, totals 15 residues. Only CDR3 DNA remains: 45 bases, in frame from the first base. V loses 1 base at its end and J loses 3 bases; junction bases beyond the gene matches: 5.